The clone carrying this T cell receptor (beta chain) was detected once. The V gene lost 4 bases and the J gene lost 2 bases, with 7 bases spanning the gap. The CDR3 has 13 residues. In germline, CDR1 is SGHTA, CDR2 FQGTGA. The table came from immunoSEQ multiplex PCR; TCRdb's copy has only in-frame clones and leaves some out. The sample includes a few hundred thousand clones, 75% to 90% of them seen just once. This entry belongs to a study of blood T cell repertoires in COVID-19. This receptor was obtained from a woman aged 40-49 years who had recovered from COVID-19. The chain is built from TRBV7-3 and TRBJ2-3; the D is unclear. Sequencing was carried out using peripheral blood. In nucleotides, the CDR3 is TGTGCCAGCAGCTCTGACACCACAGATACGCAGTATTTT. Translating it yields CASSSDTTDTQYF.